This TCR beta chain was profiled in a study of regulatory T cells in long-lasting Graves disease. CDR3 regions were amplified by Arm-PCR using iRepertoire HTBI primers to build TCR beta libraries. In TCRdb, the multiplex PCR reads were re-called with MiXCR into one record per CDR3 protein. The sample holds hundreds of thousands of distinct CDR3 sequences, around 15% seen once. The time point is: newly diagnosed GD, antithyroid drugs for less than 3 months. The TCR library was prepared using RNA isolated from PBMCs. There are many counts of this clonotype. This CDR3 region has 13 residues. V shed 6 bases and J 2 bases; nucleotides not matched to a gene: 4. The V gene's germline CDR1 is ENHRY and CDR2 SYGVKD. The sample also formed part of further work on T cells in Graves' hyperthyroidism and ophthalmopathy.

This receptor was identified in a man aged 18 to 30 with Graves disease. V is TRBV10-3 and J is TRBJ2-7; 7 bases are a match to TRBD2. Sequenced here: peripheral blood mononuclear cells (PBMCs), sampled at new diagnosis, from a patient treated with antithyroid drugs. Written as DNA, the CDR3 is TGTGCCATCAGAGGCGGGAGCCCCTACGAGCAGTACTTC. Its protein product is CAIRGGSPYEQYF.